The clone carrying this TCR beta chain has a handful of counts. Tregs were sorted as CD4+CD25+CD127-/low cells. MiXCR, applied by TCRdb to the 5' RACE reads, yields one record per CDR3 protein. The sample has over 45,000 distinct CDR3 sequences, approximately 26% seen once. This CDR3 is built from 15 residues. V trimming: 2 bases; J trimming: 5 bases; junction bases outside the gene matches: 7. CDR1 LGHDT and CDR2 YNNKEL come from the germline V gene (reference sequence). Source material: tumor-infiltrating Tregs sorted from the breast tumor. The source is a female donor with breast cancer. This sequence joins TRBV3-1 and TRBJ2-5, with 8 positions matching TRBD1. The CDR3, as DNA: TGTGCCAGCAGCCAATTCACAGGGGGTCAGGAGACCCAGTACTTC. This codes for CASSQFTGGQETQYF.